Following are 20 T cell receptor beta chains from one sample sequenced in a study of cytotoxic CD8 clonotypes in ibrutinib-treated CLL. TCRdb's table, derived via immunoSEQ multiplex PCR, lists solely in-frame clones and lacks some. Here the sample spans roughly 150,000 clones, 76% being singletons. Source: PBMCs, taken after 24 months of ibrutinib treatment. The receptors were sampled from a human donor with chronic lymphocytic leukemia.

The CDR3 loop is CASSPLAGVVTQYF. In nucleotides, the CDR3 is TGTGCCAGCAGCCCCCTAGCGGGAGTAGTGACCCAGTACTTC. This chain links TRBV7-8 with TRBJ2-5; 10 nucleotides agree with TRBD2. The CDR3 is made up of 14 amino acids. The germline gives CDR1 SGHVS, CDR2 FQNEAQ. The V and J ends lost 5 bases and 7 bases, in that order; junction bases with no gene match: 7.

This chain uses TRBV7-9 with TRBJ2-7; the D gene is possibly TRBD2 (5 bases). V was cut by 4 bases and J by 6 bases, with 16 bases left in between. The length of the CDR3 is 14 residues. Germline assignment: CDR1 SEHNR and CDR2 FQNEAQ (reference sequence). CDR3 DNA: TGTGCCAGCAGCTCCCCAGGTCTAGCCGGCGAGCAGTACTTC. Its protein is CASSSPGLAGEQYF.

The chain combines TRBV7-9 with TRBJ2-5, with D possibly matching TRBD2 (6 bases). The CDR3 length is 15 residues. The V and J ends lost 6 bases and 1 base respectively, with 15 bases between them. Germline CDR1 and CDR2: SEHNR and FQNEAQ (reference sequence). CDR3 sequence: CASSQRGGVQETQYF. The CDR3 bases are TGTGCCAGCAGTCAGAGGGGAGGTGTCCAAGAGACCCAGTACTTC.

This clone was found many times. The CDR3 region is CASSGIRGAHEQFF. The CDR3 bases are TGTGCCAGCAGTGGGATACGGGGGGCCCATGAGCAGTTCTTC. The V and J genes are TRBV6-1 and TRBJ2-1; tentative D call: TRBD2 (7 bases). The CDR3 consists of 14 residues. Germline V gene data show CDR1 as MNHNS and CDR2 as SASEGT. V was clipped by 4 bases and J by 8 bases, with 15 bases between them.

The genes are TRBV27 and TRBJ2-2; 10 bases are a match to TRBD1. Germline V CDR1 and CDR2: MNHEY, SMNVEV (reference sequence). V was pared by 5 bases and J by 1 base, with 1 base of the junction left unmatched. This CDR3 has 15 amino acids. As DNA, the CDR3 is TGTGCCAGCAGTAGGACAGGGGGGAACACCGGGGAGCTGTTTTTT. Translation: CASSRTGGNTGELFF.

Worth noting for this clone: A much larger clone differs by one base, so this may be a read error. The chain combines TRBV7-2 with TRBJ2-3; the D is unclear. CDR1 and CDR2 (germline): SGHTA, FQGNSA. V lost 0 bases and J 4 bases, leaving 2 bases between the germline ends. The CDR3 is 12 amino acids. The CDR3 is CASSLAADTQYF. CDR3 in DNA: TGTGCCAGCAGCTTAGCGGCAGATACGCAGTATTTT.

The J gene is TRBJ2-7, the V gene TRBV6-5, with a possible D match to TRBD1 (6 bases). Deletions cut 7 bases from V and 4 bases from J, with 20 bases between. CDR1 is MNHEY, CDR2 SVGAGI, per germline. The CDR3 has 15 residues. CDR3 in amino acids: CASTTGQRKGYEQYF. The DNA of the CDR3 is TGTGCCAGCACCACAGGACAGCGGAAGGGATACGAGCAGTACTTC.

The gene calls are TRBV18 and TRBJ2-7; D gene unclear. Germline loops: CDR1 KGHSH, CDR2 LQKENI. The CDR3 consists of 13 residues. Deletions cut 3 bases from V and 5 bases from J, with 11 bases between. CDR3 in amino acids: CASSPGGIHEQYF. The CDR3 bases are TGTGCCAGCTCACCGGGTGGGATCCACGAGCAGTACTTC.

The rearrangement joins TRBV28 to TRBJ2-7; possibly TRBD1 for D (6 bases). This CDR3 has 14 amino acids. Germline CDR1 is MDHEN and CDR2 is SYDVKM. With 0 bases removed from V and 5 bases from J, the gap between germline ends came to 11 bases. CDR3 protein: CASSLWGAANEQYF. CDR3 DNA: TGTGCCAGCAGTTTATGGGGGGCGGCGAACGAGCAGTACTTC.

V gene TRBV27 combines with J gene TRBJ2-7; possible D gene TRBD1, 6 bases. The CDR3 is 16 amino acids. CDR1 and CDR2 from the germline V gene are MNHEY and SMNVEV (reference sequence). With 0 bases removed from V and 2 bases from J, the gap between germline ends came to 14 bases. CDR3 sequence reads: CASSLSGATQAYEQYF. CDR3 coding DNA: TGTGCCAGCAGTTTATCGGGGGCAACACAAGCCTACGAGCAGTACTTC.

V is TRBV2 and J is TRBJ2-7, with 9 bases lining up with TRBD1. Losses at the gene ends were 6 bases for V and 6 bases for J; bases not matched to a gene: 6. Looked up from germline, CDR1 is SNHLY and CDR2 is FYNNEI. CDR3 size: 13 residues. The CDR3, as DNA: TGTGCCAGCAGAGGACAGGGGTTGTCCGAGCAGTACTTC. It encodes CASRGQGLSEQYF.

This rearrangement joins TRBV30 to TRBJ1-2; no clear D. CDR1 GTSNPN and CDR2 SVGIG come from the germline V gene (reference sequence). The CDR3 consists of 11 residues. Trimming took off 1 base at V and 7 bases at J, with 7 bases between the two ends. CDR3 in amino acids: CAWSGRGGYTF. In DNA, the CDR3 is TGTGCCTGGAGTGGACGAGGTGGCTACACCTTC.

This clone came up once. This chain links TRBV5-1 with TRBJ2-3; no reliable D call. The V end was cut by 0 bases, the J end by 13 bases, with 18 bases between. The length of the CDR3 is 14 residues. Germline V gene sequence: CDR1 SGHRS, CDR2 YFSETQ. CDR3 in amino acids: CASSLGPPTISKYF. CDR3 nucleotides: TGCGCCAGCAGCTTGGGGCCCCCGACGATCTCAAAGTATTTT. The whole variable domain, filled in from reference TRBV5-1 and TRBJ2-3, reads KAGVTQTPRYLIKTRGQQVTLSCSPISGHRSVSWYQQTPGQGLQFLFEYFSETQRNKGNFPGRFSGRQFSNSRSEMNVSTLELGDSALYLCASSLGPPTISKYFGPGTRLTVL.

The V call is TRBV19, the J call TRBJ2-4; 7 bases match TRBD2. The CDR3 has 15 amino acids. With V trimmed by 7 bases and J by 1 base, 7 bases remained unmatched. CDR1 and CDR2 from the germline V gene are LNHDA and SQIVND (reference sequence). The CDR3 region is CASTLTSMAKNIQYF. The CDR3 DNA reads TGTGCCAGTACCCTGACTAGCATGGCCAAAAACATTCAGTACTTC.

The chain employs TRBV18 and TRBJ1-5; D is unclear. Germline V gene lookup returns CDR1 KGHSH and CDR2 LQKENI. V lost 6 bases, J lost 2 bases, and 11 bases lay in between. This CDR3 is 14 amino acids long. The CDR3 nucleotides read TGTGCCAGCTCCCCGGCCCAGGGCAATCAGCCCCAGCATTTT. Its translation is CASSPAQGNQPQHF.

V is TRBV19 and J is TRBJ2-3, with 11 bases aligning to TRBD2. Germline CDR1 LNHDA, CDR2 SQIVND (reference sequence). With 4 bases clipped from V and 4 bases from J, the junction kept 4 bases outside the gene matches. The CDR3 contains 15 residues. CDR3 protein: CASSTPGLAADTQYF. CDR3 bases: TGTGCCAGTAGTACGCCGGGACTAGCGGCAGATACGCAGTATTTT.

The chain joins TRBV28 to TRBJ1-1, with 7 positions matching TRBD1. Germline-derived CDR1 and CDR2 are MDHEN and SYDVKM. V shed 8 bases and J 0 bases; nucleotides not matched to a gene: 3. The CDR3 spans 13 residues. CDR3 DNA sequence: TGTGCCAGCGGCGGGACAGTGAACACTGAAGCTTTCTTT. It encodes CASGGTVNTEAFF.

The CDR3 nucleotides read TGTGCCAGCAGCCCGGTTCGGAATTCACCCCTCCACTTT. Protein product: CASSPVRNSPLHF. The chain combines TRBV13 with TRBJ1-6; D remains ambiguous. V was cut by 5 bases and J by 7 bases, with 9 bases left in between. From germline, CDR1 is PRHDT and CDR2 FYEKMQ (reference sequence). The CDR3 has 13 residues. The whole variable domain, filled in from reference TRBV13 and TRBJ1-6, reads AAGVIQSPRHLIKEKRETATLKCYPIPRHDTVYWYQQGPGQDPQFLISFYEKMQSDKGSIPDRFSAQQFSDYHSELNMSSLELGDSALYFCASSPVRNSPLHFGNGTRLTVT.

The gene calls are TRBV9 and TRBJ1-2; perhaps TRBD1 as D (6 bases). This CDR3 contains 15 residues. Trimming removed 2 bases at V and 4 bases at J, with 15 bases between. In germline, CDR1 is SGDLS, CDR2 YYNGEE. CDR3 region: CASSVSGGGGYGYTF. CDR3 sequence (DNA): TGTGCCAGCAGCGTGTCCGGGGGCGGCGGCTATGGCTACACCTTC.

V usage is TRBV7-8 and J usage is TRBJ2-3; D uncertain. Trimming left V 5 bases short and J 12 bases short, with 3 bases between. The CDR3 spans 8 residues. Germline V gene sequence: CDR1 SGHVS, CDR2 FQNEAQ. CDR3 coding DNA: TGTGCCAGCAGCCCACAGTATTTT. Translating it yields CASSPQYF.